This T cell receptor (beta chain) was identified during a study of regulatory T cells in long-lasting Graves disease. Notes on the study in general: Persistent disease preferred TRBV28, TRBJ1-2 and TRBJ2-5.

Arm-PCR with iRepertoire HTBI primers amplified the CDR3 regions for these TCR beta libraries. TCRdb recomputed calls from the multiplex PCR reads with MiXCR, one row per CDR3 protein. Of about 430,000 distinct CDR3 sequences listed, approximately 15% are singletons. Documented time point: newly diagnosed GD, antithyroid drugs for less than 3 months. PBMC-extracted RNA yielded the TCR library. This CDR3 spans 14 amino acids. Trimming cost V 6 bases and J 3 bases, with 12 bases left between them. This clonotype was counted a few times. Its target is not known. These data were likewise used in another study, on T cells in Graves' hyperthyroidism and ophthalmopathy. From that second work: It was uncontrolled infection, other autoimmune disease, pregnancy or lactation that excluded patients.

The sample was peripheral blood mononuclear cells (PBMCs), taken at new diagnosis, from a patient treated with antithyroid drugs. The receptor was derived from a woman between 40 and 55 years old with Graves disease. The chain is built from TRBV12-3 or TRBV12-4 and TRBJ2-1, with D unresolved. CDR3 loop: CASSTAAGYNEQFF. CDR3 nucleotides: TGTGCCAGCAGCACAGCCGCCGGCTACAATGAGCAGTTCTTC.